The 22 T cell receptor beta chains given below trace back to one sample, sequenced in a study of T cell repertoires in cytomegalovirus infection. A single record per CDR3 protein comes from TCRdb applying MiXCR to the reads. This sample carries some 220,000 distinct CDR3 sequences, approximately 13% of them seen once, and the ten largest clones take 1.5% to 2%. Sequencing input: PBMCs. The receptors derive from a human donor in good health (CMV status not recorded). Some clones in this sample may be carry-over from other donors' samples.

This clonotype has only a few counts. The J gene is TRBJ1-6, the V gene TRBV29-1; tentatively, D is TRBD1 (6 bases). Germline V gives CDR1 SQVTM, CDR2 ANQGSEA. V was pared by 4 bases and J by 11 bases, with 15 bases between. This CDR3 contains 13 residues. DNA for the CDR3: TGCAGCGTTGGGGACACCCGAGGGGCACCCCTCCACTTT. Its protein is CSVGDTRGAPLHF.

V usage is TRBV20-1 and J usage is TRBJ2-5; D not resolved. This CDR3 is 13 amino acids long. V lost 0 bases to trimming and J lost 4 bases, with 9 bases between them. Germline lookup yields CDR1 DFQATT and CDR2 SNEGSKA (reference sequence). The CDR3 DNA follows: TGCAGTGCTAGAGATCAAGGGATAGAGACCCAGTACTTC. Protein: CSARDQGIETQYF.

This clonotype was counted at least ten times. This chain joins TRBV7-2 and TRBJ1-2, with a tentative D call TRBD1 (6 bases). Looked up from germline, CDR1 is SGHTA and CDR2 is FQGNSA. V was cut by 0 bases and J by 2 bases, with 13 bases left in between. The CDR3 loop spans 16 amino acids. CDR3 protein: CASSLARTARNYGYTF. The CDR3 DNA follows: TGTGCCAGCAGCTTAGCGAGGACAGCTCGAAACTATGGCTACACCTTC.

The CDR3 nucleotides read TGTGCCAGCAGCAAAGGGACCGCGAACACTGAAGCTTTCTTT. The encoded protein is CASSKGTANTEAFF. The chain uses TRBV5-5 and TRBJ1-1; possibly TRBD1 for D (5 bases). V gave up 4 bases and J gave up 1 base, with 11 bases separating them. CDR3 length: 14 residues. The V gene's germline CDR1 is SGHKS and CDR2 YYEKEE (reference sequence).

This clonotype appeared a single time. The chain joins TRBV12-3 or TRBV12-4 to TRBJ1-1, with a weak D call TRBD1 (6 bases). This CDR3 has 13 residues. Trimming took 10 bases from V and 1 from J, leaving 13 bases between them. The CDR3 is CANKRTENTEAFF. The CDR3 nucleotides are TGTGCCAACAAAAGGACAGAGAACACTGAAGCTTTCTTT.

The chain carries TRBV28 and TRBJ2-5; 10 nucleotides line up with TRBD2. J gave up 4 bases and V 7 bases, and 6 bases lay outside the gene matches. The CDR3 is 14 residues long. Looked up from germline, CDR1 is MDHEN and CDR2 is SYDVKM. The CDR3 is CASNPSGRGETQYF. The CDR3 region has the DNA TGTGCCAGCAACCCGAGCGGGAGGGGAGAGACCCAGTACTTC.

This clonotype was detected many times. This sequence joins TRBV7-8 and TRBJ2-2; D is perhaps TRBD1 (5 bases). V lost 2 bases and J 3 bases, leaving 10 bases between the germline ends. Germline values: CDR1 SGHVS, CDR2 FQNEAQ. The length of the CDR3 is 15 residues. CDR3 in DNA: TGTGCCAGCAGCTTACCCTTCAGGGACACCGGGGAGCTGTTTTTT. This sequence encodes CASSLPFRDTGELFF. Looking up the rest from reference TRBV7-8 and TRBJ2-2 gives the full variable domain: GAGVSQSPRYKVAKRGQDVALRCDPISGHVSLFWYQQALGQGPEFLTYFQNEAQLDKSGLPSDRFFAERPEGSVSTLKIQRTQQEDSAVYLCASSLPFRDTGELFFGEGSRLTVL.

This clonotype was found many times. The chain uses TRBV12-3 or TRBV12-4 and TRBJ2-1, with 14 nucleotides matching TRBD2. V shed 3 bases, J shed 8 bases, and the junction held 0 bases outside the gene matches. This CDR3 has 14 residues. CDR3 nucleotide sequence: TGTGCCAGCAGTTTGACTAGCGGGAGGGATGAGCAGTTCTTC. Protein sequence: CASSLTSGRDEQFF.

The chain carries TRBV7-2 and TRBJ2-5; D is perhaps TRBD1 (6 bases). The CDR3 loop spans 14 amino acids. The germline V gene has CDR1 SGHTA and CDR2 FQGNSA. V dropped 2 bases and J dropped 1 base, with 8 bases sitting between them. In nucleotides, the CDR3 is TGTGCCAGCAGCTTACAACAGGGCCAAGAGACCCAGTACTTC. This gives the protein CASSLQQGQETQYF.

This clonotype has only a few counts. The rearrangement joins TRBV14 to TRBJ2-1; D tentatively fits TRBD1 or TRBD2 (6 bases each). The germline CDR1 and CDR2 sequences are SGHDN and FVKESK. The germline V and J ends were trimmed by 4 bases and 2 bases, with 15 bases remaining between them. CDR3 size: 16 residues. CDR3 sequence: CASSRIQGGPYNEQFF. The CDR3 DNA sequence: TGTGCCAGCAGCCGAATACAGGGAGGACCCTACAATGAGCAGTTCTTC.

In this sample, this clonotype turned up many times. This chain joins TRBV7-2 and TRBJ2-2; D remains unclear. The CDR3 sequence is 16 residues long. Germline V gives CDR1 SGHTA, CDR2 FQGNSA. V was trimmed by 0 bases and J by 2 bases, leaving 10 bases between them. The CDR3 bases are TGTGCCAGCAGCTTAGCGCGCACACTTAACACCGGGGAGCTGTTTTTT. Translating gives CASSLARTLNTGELFF.

This clonotype was observed a handful of times. Here the CDR3 reads CASSSTDTRWTQYF. CDR3 nucleotide sequence: TGTGCCAGCAGCTCCACGGACACCCGTTGGACCCAGTACTTC. V gene TRBV7-9 combines with J gene TRBJ2-5, with D maybe TRBD1 (5 bases). V lost 4 bases, J lost 7 bases, and 16 bases lay in between. CDR1 SEHNR and CDR2 FQNEAQ come from the germline V gene (reference sequence). CDR3 length equals 14 residues.

At least ten counts were recorded for this clonotype. This chain connects TRBV4-3 to TRBJ2-3, with 8 bases fitting TRBD2. V trimming: 4 bases; J trimming: 0 bases; junction bases outside the gene matches: 6. This CDR3 has 16 residues. Germline V gene sequence: CDR1 LGHNA, CDR2 YSLEER. DNA for the CDR3: TGCGCCAGCAGCCCGGGGGGGGAGCGGAGCACAGATACGCAGTATTTT. It yields the protein CASSPGGERSTDTQYF.

As concerns this clonotype: This may come from a read error, since a much larger clone is one base off. This sequence joins TRBV19 and TRBJ2-6; tentative D call: TRBD1 (5 bases). Looked up from germline, CDR1 is LNHDA and CDR2 is SQIVND (reference sequence). This CDR3 has 13 residues. The CDR3 spells CASRGAGADVLTF. The CDR3 DNA is TGTGCCAGTCGTGGTGCTGGGGCCGACGTCCTGACTTTC.

J is TRBJ1-4 and V is TRBV20-1, with TRBD1 matching 8 bases. CDR1 and CDR2 from the germline V gene are DFQATT and SNEGSKA (reference sequence). The CDR3 covers 13 residues. Trimming cost V 5 bases and J 8 bases; bases outside gene matches: 7. CDR3 in amino acids: CSAEQGGEEKLFF. The CDR3 nucleotides read TGCAGTGCTGAACAGGGGGGGGAAGAAAAACTGTTTTTT.

In its sample, this clonotype was seen many times. The chain is built from TRBV28 and TRBJ1-5; no clear D gene. The V gene lost 3 bases and the J gene lost 11 bases, with 20 bases spanning the gap. The CDR3 has 15 residues. CDR1 and CDR2 from the germline V gene are MDHEN and SYDVKM. The DNA of the CDR3 is TGTGCCAGCAGTTTCCATCGGACCAAGGTTGGGTCCCAGCATTTT. Translated: CASSFHRTKVGSQHF.

The chain is built from TRBV28 and TRBJ2-1; TRBD2 agrees at 11 bases. CDR3 length: 17 residues. CDR1 is MDHEN and CDR2 is SYDVKM in the germline V gene. V shed 1 base and J 6 bases; nucleotides not matched to a gene: 8. Here the CDR3 reads CASSLSLGTSGLNEQFF. The CDR3 DNA reads as TGTGCCAGCAGTTTATCCCTAGGGACTAGCGGCCTCAATGAGCAGTTCTTC.

This chain joins TRBV15 and TRBJ2-1; perhaps D is TRBD1 or TRBD2 (5 bases each). The germline V gene has CDR1 LNHNV and CDR2 YYDKDF (reference sequence). V lost 2 bases, J lost 6 bases, and 17 bases lay in between. The CDR3 covers 16 residues. The CDR3 DNA follows: TGTGCCACCAGCAGACCCACCGGGACCCCGACCAATGAGCAGTTCTTC. It encodes CATSRPTGTPTNEQFF. The whole variable domain, filled in from reference TRBV15 and TRBJ2-1, reads DAMVIQNPRYQVTQFGKPVTLSCSQTLNHNVMYWYQQKSSQAPKLLFHYYDKDFNNEADTPDNFQSRRPNTSFCFLDIRSPGLGDTAMYLCATSRPTGTPTNEQFFGPGTRLTVL.

This clonotype was detected only a few times. The V and J genes are TRBV12-3 or TRBV12-4 and TRBJ2-7, with D perhaps given as TRBD1 or TRBD2 (5 bases each). Trimming stripped 3 bases from V and 3 bases from J, with 15 bases between. The CDR3 covers 15 residues. The CDR3 sequence is CASSFKSGPVYEQYF. In DNA form, the CDR3 reads TGTGCCAGCAGTTTTAAATCGGGACCCGTCTACGAGCAGTACTTC.

This clonotype was found many times. The genes are TRBV29-1 and TRBJ1-2; 7 bases map to TRBD1. Germline assignment: CDR1 SQVTM and CDR2 ANQGSEA. The V gene end was trimmed by 5 bases and the J gene end by 6 bases; junction bases not matched to a gene: 6. CDR3 length equals 12 residues. CDR3 sequence reads: CSVLTGIDGYTF. CDR3 nucleotides: TGCAGCGTTCTGACAGGGATCGATGGCTACACCTTC.

The sample holds many counts of this clonotype. This chain links TRBV7-2 with TRBJ1-5; D uncertain. The germline V gene has CDR1 SGHTA and CDR2 FQGNSA. The CDR3 has 15 residues. Trimming pared 1 base from V and 5 bases from J, leaving 12 bases between. The CDR3 spells CASSLDGAEYQPQHF. The CDR3 DNA reads as TGTGCCAGCAGCTTAGATGGAGCCGAGTATCAGCCCCAGCATTTT.

This clonotype showed up just a few times. This rearrangement joins TRBV15 to TRBJ2-1; TRBD2 matches at 9 bases. Germline lookup yields CDR1 LNHNV and CDR2 YYDKDF (reference sequence). V lost 0 bases and J lost 4; bases outside the gene matches: 4. The CDR3 totals 16 residues. The CDR3 bases are TGTGCCACCAGCAGAGATCCCAGCGGGAGGTACAATGAGCAGTTCTTC. This gives the protein CATSRDPSGRYNEQFF.